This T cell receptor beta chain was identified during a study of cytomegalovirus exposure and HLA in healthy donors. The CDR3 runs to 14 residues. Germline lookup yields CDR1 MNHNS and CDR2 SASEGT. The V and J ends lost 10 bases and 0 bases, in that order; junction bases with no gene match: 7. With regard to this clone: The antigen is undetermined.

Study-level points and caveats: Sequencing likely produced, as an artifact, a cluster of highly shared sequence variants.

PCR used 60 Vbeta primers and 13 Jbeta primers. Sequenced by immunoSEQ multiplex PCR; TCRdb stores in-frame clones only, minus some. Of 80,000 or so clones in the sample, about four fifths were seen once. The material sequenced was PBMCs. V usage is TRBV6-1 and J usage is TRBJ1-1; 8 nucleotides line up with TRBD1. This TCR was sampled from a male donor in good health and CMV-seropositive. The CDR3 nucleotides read TGTGCCACCGAACAGGGGGGGATGAACACTGAAGCTTTCTTT. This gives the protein CATEQGGMNTEAFF.